This T cell receptor beta chain is drawn from a study of T cells in Graves' hyperthyroidism and ophthalmopathy. Looking at the study overall: Specimen type is peripheral blood, collected at initial diagnosis prior to any treatment.

Overall study findings and caveats: Most expanded thyroid clonotypes above 0.001 recurred in blood.

This clonotype was recorded many times. Its specificity is unknown. The germline V and J ends were trimmed by 6 bases and 1 base, with 9 bases remaining between them. The CDR3 totals 13 residues. These patients, aged 18 to 65, had recently diagnosed hyperthyroidism lasting under 2 months. Criteria for exclusion of patients were uncontrolled infection, other autoimmune disease, pregnancy or lactation. Authors of the study amplified TCR beta CDR3 regions from RNA transcripts. The TCR CDR3 was amplified in a first-round RT-PCR using the HTBI primer set. Each CDR3 protein gets one entry after TCRdb re-called the multiplex PCR reads with MiXCR. This sample yields about 210,000 distinct CDR3 sequences, of which over 15% are seen a single time; under 65% belongs to the top ten.

The sequence derives from a man between 45 and 60 years old with Graves' hyperthyroidism. The gene calls are TRBV12-3 or TRBV12-4 and TRBJ1-1; D not certain. Sequencing used blood. CDR3 sequence: CASSPTENTEAFF. For the CDR3, the DNA is TGTGCCAGCAGCCCCACTGAGAACACTGAAGCTTTCTTT.